The entry that follows covers one T cell receptor beta chain sequence. Its target is not known. The sample originates from a study of cytomegalovirus exposure and HLA in healthy donors. Notes on the study in general: TCR association rates varied by HLA locus in a later analysis, with DRB1 highest and HLA-C lowest. Reportedly, cytomegalovirus status was diagnosed with high sensitivity and specificity.

Both 60 Vbeta primers and 13 Jbeta primers went into the PCR. Only in-frame clones appear in the TCRdb table, and some are missing; sequencing was by immunoSEQ multiplex PCR. The data show some 150,000 clones, about 83% seen once. CDR1 MNHNY and CDR2 SVGAGI come from the germline V gene (reference sequence). This CDR3 has 14 amino acids. Trimming cost V 2 bases and J 6 bases, with 13 bases left between them. The receptor was isolated from a woman between 35 and 50 years old in good health and CMV-seronegative. Sequenced: PBMCs. The chain is built from TRBV6-6 and TRBJ2-5; D perhaps matches TRBD1 (6 bases). The CDR3 here is CASSYERGTQTQYF. DNA of the CDR3: TGTGCCAGCAGTTACGAGAGGGGGACGCAGACCCAGTACTTC.